One TCR beta chain is described in this entry. Individuals aged roughly 18 to 95 years were recruited from roughly 22 US areas. Grouping used clinical history reported by participants in a survey and questionnaire. What the recovered Cohort 3 donors had was two negative PCRs, clearance, or symptom resolution. The sample belongs to a study of blood T cell repertoires in COVID-19. From germline, CDR1 is LNHNV and CDR2 YYDKDF (reference sequence). V was clipped by 4 bases and J by 6 bases; unmatched bases: 3. The CDR3 loop spans 15 amino acids. Libraries were prepared by immunoSEQ multiplex PCR; TCRdb keeps only in-frame clonotypes and omits some of them. In the table there are around 150,000 clones, 84% of which are singletons.

The sequence was collected from a man aged 45-65 years who had recovered from COVID-19. This chain uses TRBV15 with TRBJ2-1, with 13 bases aligning to TRBD2. Sequencing used PBMCs or T cells enriched from blood (not recorded which). CDR3 nucleotide sequence: TGTGCCACCAGCAAAACTAGCGGGGGGGCCAATGAGCAGTTCTTC. It is translated as CATSKTSGGANEQFF.